This T cell receptor (beta chain) was recovered during a study of T cells after yellow fever vaccination. Study outcomes and limitations: Peaking faster, on day 5 versus 15, the secondary response was nonetheless weaker. At 95% to 97% for CD4 and about 91% for CD8, most primary-vaccination clones showed up again after the booster.

Looked up from germline, CDR1 is KGHSH and CDR2 is LQKENI. Deletions cut 3 bases from V and 4 bases from J, with 8 bases between. The length of the CDR3 is 13 residues. There are many counts of this clonotype. Its target is unknown. TCRdb recomputed calls from the 5' RACE reads with MiXCR, one row per CDR3 protein. The sample carries about 400,000 distinct CDR3 sequences, around 10% recorded once. This TCR was sampled from a young man who received the YFV17D yellow fever vaccine. The chain links TRBV18 to TRBJ2-3; D is undetermined. The sample here was PBMCs, taken on the day of the first yellow fever vaccination. The CDR3 protein is CASSPRSADTQYF. CDR3 coding DNA: TGTGCCAGCTCACCCCGGTCAGCAGATACGCAGTATTTT.